A single sample gave rise to the 6 T cell receptor beta chains below, sequenced in a study of STAT3 mutations in large granular lymphocyte leukemia. The method was immunoSEQ multiplex PCR; TCRdb's version includes in-frame clones alone and lacks a portion of them. The repertoire holds 35,000 to 40,000 clones, more than 70% seen once, with roughly 0.4% in the top ten. Study-wide points: At least one immunodominant TCR beta clonotype appeared in every T-cell large granular lymphocyte leukemia patient.

Their antigen targets remain unknown. Sequenced: PBMCs. The source of these receptors is a human donor with T large granular lymphocyte leukemia. Some clones in this sample may be carry-over from other donors' samples.

This chain uses TRBV5-1 with TRBJ2-5; maybe TRBD2 (7 bases). CDR1 and CDR2 (germline): SGHRS, YFSETQ. Between the trimmed V and J ends, which lost 4 bases and 5 bases, there was a span of 21 bases. This CDR3 has 16 amino acids. The CDR3 loop is CASSPLGSGGYETQYF. The CDR3 DNA follows: TGCGCCAGCAGCCCCCTGGGGTCGGGGGGCTATGAGACCCAGTACTTC.

V gene TRBV4-1 combines with J gene TRBJ1-2, with a weak D call TRBD1 (6 bases). The ends were cut back, 10 bases at V and 0 bases at J, with 9 bases in the middle. This CDR3 is built from 12 residues. Looked up from germline, CDR1 is MGHRA and CDR2 is YSYEKL. The CDR3 DNA reads as TGCGCCACCGGACAGCCTAACTATGGCTACACCTTC. This codes for CATGQPNYGYTF.

The V and J genes are TRBV9 and TRBJ1-1; D is undetermined. Germline CDR1 reads SGDLS; CDR2 reads YYNGEE. The CDR3 contains 15 residues. V dropped 1 base and J dropped 0 bases, with 10 bases sitting between them. As DNA, the CDR3 is TGTGCCAGCAGCGTACAGGAGGGTATGAACACTGAAGCTTTCTTT. The encoded protein is CASSVQEGMNTEAFF.

This chain links TRBV29-1 with TRBJ1-1; TRBD1 is a possible D gene (6 bases). The CDR3 has 13 amino acids. Trimming shortened V by 6 bases and J by 2 bases, and 13 bases separated the two germline ends. Germline lookup yields CDR1 SQVTM and CDR2 ANQGSEA. CDR3 in amino acids: CSVPSTGNTEAFF. The CDR3 region has the DNA TGCAGCGTCCCGTCGACAGGTAACACTGAAGCTTTCTTT.

This clone is a singleton in its sample. This chain's CDR3 is CATQRGQITDTQYF. Here the CDR3 DNA reads TGTGCCACCCAGCGGGGACAGATCACAGATACGCAGTATTTT. The genes are TRBV27 and TRBJ2-3; D may correspond to TRBD1 or TRBD2 (7 bases each). Trimming cost V 10 bases and J 2 bases, with 16 bases left between them. CDR1 and CDR2 from the germline V gene are MNHEY and SMNVEV (reference sequence). The CDR3 consists of 14 residues.

The V call is TRBV6-1, the J call TRBJ1-2; D call uncertain. CDR1 and CDR2 (germline): MNHNS, SASEGT. This CDR3 contains 11 residues. The ends were cut back, 4 bases at V and 7 bases at J, with 7 bases in the middle. In nucleotides, the CDR3 is TGTGCCAGCAGTGCAATTTTTGGCTACACCTTC. It is translated as CASSAIFGYTF.